This entry describes one TCR beta chain. Its antigen is still unknown. Here immunoSEQ multiplex PCR was the method, and the copy in TCRdb shows in-frame clones only, minus some. The sample includes approximately 82,000 clones, 87% of them seen just once. This record comes from a study of OX40 agonist ivuxolimab in advanced cancers. Study-wide background: An agonistic anti-OX40 (CD134) antibody, ivuxolimab, was used to treat the patients. A diagnosis of hepatocellular carcinoma, melanoma, renal cell or head and neck cancer was present in dose-escalation patients.

Notes on the study in general: CD8+ T cells averaged more expanded clones than CD4+.

This receptor was identified in an adult with an advanced solid tumor such as melanoma, head and neck, liver or kidney cancer. Sequenced here: CD4+ or CD8+ T cells sorted from blood, sampled in a trial of the OX40 agonist ivuxolimab.

This CDR3 reads CASSTTGGNYGYTF. The CDR3 DNA is TGTGCCAGCAGTACTACAGGGGGCAACTATGGCTACACCTTC. The chain carries TRBV7-2 and TRBJ1-2, with TRBD1 matching over 9 bases. This CDR3 region has 14 residues. Germline V gene data show CDR1 as SGHTA and CDR2 as FQGNSA. Trimming cost V 6 bases and J 2 bases; bases outside gene matches: 4.